The entry below describes one T cell receptor beta chain. Its antigen is not yet known. Base qualities were left out, and no much larger clone turns up one base away. The cohort comprised fewer than 700 healthy bone marrow donors. All cohort members were sampled while nominally healthy, although unrecorded immune exposures were likely present. The donor tested CMV seropositive, placing the donor among the 290 or so seropositive members of the cohort. A peripheral blood sample was collected from each donor, and TCR beta sequencing was performed on peripheral blood mononuclear cells. Genomic DNA extraction from the blood cell samples was performed with the Qiagen DNeasy Blood Extraction Kit. Libraries were prepared through the immunoSEQ multiplex PCR assay. The multiplex PCR relied on a mix of 60 forward primers for TCR Vbeta segments and 13 reverse primers for TCR Jbeta segments. The CDR3 region of rearranged TCR beta genes was amplified from genomic DNA by a multiplex PCR assay. The Illumina HiSeq System was used to sequence the amplified TCR beta libraries as 87-base-pair reads. The authors' analysis ran thus. Across the 600 to 700 repertoires, a later analysis counted tens of millions of unique TCR beta chains, approximately 10 million of which were shared by at least two donors. To remove PCR and sequencing errors, raw reads were error-corrected and collapsed into unique sequences using a nearest-neighbor algorithm that merged closely related sequences. CDR3 sequences were aligned to IMGT reference sequences to assign V, D and J gene segments. Each retained sequence needed at least a six-nucleotide match to both a V gene segment and a J gene segment. Rearrangements were called productive when the CDR3 lacked stop codons and stayed in frame with V and J; all others were non-productive. Following IMGT convention, CDR3 was defined as the stretch from the second conserved V-encoded cysteine to the conserved J-encoded phenylalanine. The earlier analysis of more than 450 of the donors excluded sequences that lacked an unambiguous match to a single V gene segment. In an earlier analysis of roughly 600 of the donors, a V segment was called functional when productive rearrangements were above 56.7%, and segregating when the standard deviation between donors exceeded 5%. A statistical classification framework was built for diagnosing cytomegalovirus status from the catalog of TCR beta chain sequences. V and J gene assignment, in a later analysis, came from comparing TCR nucleotide sequences with IMGT/GENE-DB human TR gene sequences. In a later analysis, CDR3 sequences and most-parsimonious VDJ recombination scenarios were assigned using the TCRdist pipeline. In a later analysis, every TCR beta chain was defined by the combination of its CDR3 amino acid sequence and its V-gene family, and reads without a unique V-gene family were dropped. To address suspected cross-contamination and a sequencing artifact, a later analysis removed roughly 580 highly shared, low-generation-probability nucleotide sequences. A later analysis calculated a clonal expansion index for each public chain from normalized within-repertoire ranks of inferred template counts. A later analysis computed generation probabilities with a VDJ recombination model fitted to out-of-frame rearrangements, and checked the results against IGoR. Hypergeometric tests were used in a later analysis to score TCR-TCR, TCR-HLA and TCR-CMV co-occurrence, with a repertoire-size bias correction applied to the TCR pairs. To estimate false discovery rates, a later analysis permuted the HLA or CMV assignments 20 times. In a later analysis, co-occurring TCRs were grouped using DBSCAN, with TCRdist sequence similarity added in when clustering inside HLA-allele-positive subsets. Repertoires with fewer than 30,000 or more than 120,000 public chains were left out of co-occurrence clustering, as were four to six repertoires with anomalous nucleotide sharing. TCRdb stores this immuneACCESS table with in-frame sequences only. Part of the clones is absent; in the studies checked, under half of the shortfall reflects unresolved V genes, and no reason is known for the rest. From that table come the V and J calls and clone size; the DNA was used to work out D and trimming. Present in this sample are just over 80,000 clones, around 79% of which were seen just once. The ten largest clones capture 5% to 7% of the sample.

V loses 4 bases, J loses 9 bases, and the germline ends lie 10 bases apart. CDR1 and CDR2, looked up from the germline V gene (reference sequence), are DFQATT and SNEGSKA. The CDR3 covers 11 residues, taking in both the cysteine and the phenylalanine. Solely the CDR3 DNA is kept, with 33 bases framed from the first base. The data are from a study of cytomegalovirus exposure and HLA in healthy donors (dated by TCRdb to the late 2010s). Background for the entire study: An earlier analysis of roughly 630 of the donors reported approximately 300 Gb of sequence data and roughly 100 million unique TCR beta sequences from around 200 million T cells. All discovery cohort repertoires had been generated using a single sequencing platform. Among around 400 genotyped donors of the cohort, an average of about 240,000 unique TCR beta nucleotide sequences were sequenced per donor, roughly 18% of them non-productive. Of the 300 to 450 genotyped donors, 75% to 85% were placed in the genetic ancestry cluster associated with self-reported Caucasian donors. A later genetic analysis took genome-wide SNP genotypes for about 60% of the roughly 670 donors and used that subset as a discovery cohort. Rather than drawing on any new phenotypic data, the later analysis identified candidate immune exposures from TCR beta sequences and the way those sequences occurred across donors. The study aimed to test whether cataloging public T cell receptors could reveal signatures of past pathogen exposure. Donor age, sex, ethnicity and CMV serostatus were collected together with the repertoire data. To study patterns of TCR occurrence, a later analysis re-analyzed previously published TCR beta repertoires from around 660 donors and added high-resolution HLA genotyping. Besides the first cohort of 550 to 750 subjects, a separate validation cohort made up of 95 to 150 different subjects was used. Because of strong linkage in the cohort, a few DR-DQ haplotypes were treated as single units for association and clustering. The number of typed donors differed by locus: about 629-630 for A, B, C, DRB1 and DQB1; approximately 530 for DQA1; 600 to 610 for DPA1; and some 430 for DPB1. An earlier analysis of around 540 of the donors applied high-throughput TCR beta sequencing to assess whether each TCR beta V gene segment acted as functional or pseudogenic. An early release covering about 600 HLA-typed donors comprised around 300 gigabases of sequencing data and 65 million to 100 million unique TCR sequences. The study combined high-throughput TCR immunosequencing, statistical association of individual TCRs with disease status, and machine learning to predict cytomegalovirus infection status. The T cell repertoires of 666 subjects were profiled by immunosequencing and related to cytomegalovirus serostatus. HLA typing covered class I and class II loci at four-digit resolution. General study outcomes and caveats: Most TCR sequences were observed very rarely across donors, whereas some public TCRs were present in many individuals. This cohort had only TCR beta chains sequenced, and the lack of alpha or paired-chain data limited which features could be detected. A group of highly shared sequence variants was considered likely to be a technical artifact of the sequencing pipeline. The authors suggested that the approach could potentially be extended to other disease states and immunological phenotypes. Cytomegalovirus status was reported to be diagnosed by the classifier with high specificity and sensitivity in both the original and validation cohorts. Sequencing depth was assumed to be roughly uniform across donors in the presence/absence analyses, though that assumption may not hold. V-gene and J-gene trimming of TCR beta chains was associated with a missense DCLRE1C variant in a later genetic analysis, and the association was replicated in an independent cohort. Specific HLA alleles were associated with about 17,000 TCR beta sequences at a false discovery rate of 0.05 in a later analysis. Because counts were too low, 15 to 20 rarely observed V segments, including chromosome 9 orphons, were excluded from the earlier analysis of 587 of the donors. A further reported finding was that TCR beta sequences accurately predicted the HLA-A and HLA-B alleles for most subjects in the first cohort. A later analysis found that HLA-associated TCR beta chains were more clonally expanded and had lower generation probabilities than equally common non-associated chains. For the cohort, immune exposure information was limited to CMV serostatus. A later genetic analysis reported fewer N-insertions in productive TCRs among donors in an Asian-associated ancestry cluster than the roughly 700-donor mean. Because some donors lacked HLA typing at each locus, the association tests relied only on the typed subset. The 87-base-pair reads could not distinguish some IMGT-functional V segments, including TRBV6-2 and TRBV6-3, so those segments were excluded. According to a later analysis, parvovirus B19, influenza, CMV and Epstein-Barr virus appeared linked to several top co-occurrence clusters. According to a later analysis, most CMV-associated TCR beta chains appeared to be HLA-restricted, and the HLA associations seemed to be driven largely by CMV exposure. In a later analysis, TCR association rates were found to vary across HLA loci, with the most associated TCRs seen for DRB1 alleles and the fewest for HLA-C alleles. The study listed 164 TCR beta chains as associated with cytomegalovirus. Broadly in line with IMGT annotations, most TCR beta V segments showed up in productive rearrangements about 87% or about 30% of the time in an earlier analysis of approximately 600 of the donors. Linkage disequilibrium might explain the correlated functional status among segregating V segments, but an unknown experimental factor could not be ruled out. A few of the identified cytomegalovirus-associated TCR beta chains were confirmed in vitro to be specific for cytomegalovirus antigens. When HLA alleles, especially DR and DQ, strongly co-occurred, attributing TCR associations to individual alleles was difficult.

The sequencing sample was made of PBMCs. The sequence was obtained from a man aged 18 to 29 in good health and CMV-seropositive. The sequence links TRBV20-1 to TRBJ2-1; no D gene can be assigned with confidence. The DNA sequence is TGCAGTGCTAAACTCATAGTTGAGCAGTTCTTC. Translated, it reads CSAKLIVEQFF.